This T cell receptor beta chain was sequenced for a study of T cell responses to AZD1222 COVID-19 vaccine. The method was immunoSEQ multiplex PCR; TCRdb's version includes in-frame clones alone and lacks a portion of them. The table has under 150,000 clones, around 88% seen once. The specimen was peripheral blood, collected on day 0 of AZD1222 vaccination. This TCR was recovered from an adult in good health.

The CDR3 nucleotides read TGCGCCAGCGTAGAAGAAAAACTGTTTTTT. Amino acid sequence: CASVEEKLFF. The chain is built from TRBV5-1 and TRBJ1-4, with no clear D. The CDR3 runs 10 residues. V dropped 7 bases and J dropped 8 bases, with 6 bases sitting between them. Germline V lookup: CDR1 SGHRS, CDR2 YFSETQ.